The 2 T cell receptor beta chains below were found in one sample sequenced in a study of T-cell reconstitution after alpha-beta-depleted transplantation in children. Unique molecular identifiers were used to barcode this TCRbeta library. TCRdb independently ran MiXCR on the PCR reads; one entry per CDR3 protein. Of hundreds of thousands of distinct CDR3 sequences in the sample, around 16% were seen once. The sample here was PBMCs from the stem cell graft donor, taken from the stem cell graft. The receptors derive from a human donor who donated a stem cell graft to a child with acute myeloid leukemia.

This clonotype was recorded at least ten times. The rearrangement uses TRBV10-3 and TRBJ1-6, with a tentative D call TRBD1 (6 bases). CDR1 ENHRY and CDR2 SYGVKD come from the germline V gene. The CDR3 is 15 amino acids. V lost 2 bases and J 5 bases, leaving 10 bases between the germline ends. CDR3 protein: CAISENQGHNSPLHF. The CDR3, as DNA: TGTGCCATCAGTGAGAACCAGGGGCATAATTCACCCCTCCACTTT.

Ten or more counts support this clonotype. This chain links TRBV10-3 with TRBJ2-1, with D tentatively TRBD1 (6 bases). Germline V gives CDR1 ENHRY, CDR2 SYGVKD. The CDR3 extends over 17 amino acids. The V gene lost 0 bases and the J gene lost 2 bases, with 14 bases spanning the gap. The CDR3: CAISESMGAEAYNEQFF. CDR3 nucleotide sequence: TGTGCCATCAGTGAGTCGATGGGGGCCGAGGCCTACAATGAGCAGTTCTTC.